The sequence of this TCR beta chain was determined in a study of cytomegalovirus exposure and HLA in healthy donors (dated by TCRdb to 2016 to 2017). In terms of the full investigation: According to a later analysis, the 120 or so validation repertoires were produced on the same platform as the 666 repertoires of the first cohort. The study was designed to test whether signatures of past pathogen exposure could be identified by cataloging public T cell receptors. In addition to the first cohort of hundreds of subjects, a separate validation cohort of 120 different subjects was used. High-throughput TCR immunosequencing, statistical association of individual TCRs with disease status, and machine learning were combined to predict cytomegalovirus infection status. Study-wide conclusions, independent of this receptor: A few of the identified cytomegalovirus-associated TCR beta chains were confirmed in vitro to be specific for cytomegalovirus antigens. The authors suggested that the approach could potentially be extended to other disease states and immunological phenotypes. Cytomegalovirus status was reported to be diagnosed by the classifier with high specificity and sensitivity in both the original and validation cohorts. A total of 150 or so TCR beta chains were listed by the study as associated with cytomegalovirus. A later analysis lacked HLA typing for the validation cohort, so it scored co-occurrence in that cohort across all 120 or so repertoires. Most TCR sequences were seen in very few donors, while some public TCRs were found in many individuals. In a later analysis, TCRs clustered in the first cohort were found to also tend to co-occur in the 130 or so validation repertoires, with approximately 94% of cluster scores above 0.

Between the V and J ends, shortened by 0 bases and 5 bases respectively, the junction contains 12 bases. CDR1 and CDR2 were assigned from the germline V gene as SGHRS and YFSETQ. The CDR3 goes from the cysteine to the phenylalanine over 15 residues. The only DNA kept is the CDR3, 45 bases in frame from the first base. The library was generated by the immunoSEQ multiplex PCR assay. The authors' pipeline ran thus. A statistical classification framework was built to diagnose cytomegalovirus status from the catalog of TCR beta chain sequences. TCRdb obtained this table from immuneACCESS and retained in-frame rearrangements with V and J assigned. These tables miss some clones; where compared with another copy, unresolved V genes account for less than half of the shortfall, and the remainder is unexplained. The V and J calls and clone size come from that table; D and trimming were worked out from the DNA. The sample table lists 220,000 or so clones, approximately 80% of them with a count of one. The top ten clonotypes cover more than 12% of the sample.

Comments on this clone: Its specific antigen is unknown. No much larger clone is present one base from it, and per-base qualities are unavailable.

Separate from the approximately 670-subject first cohort, the validation cohort of about 120 subjects was the group to which the donors belonged. Sample: PBMCs. This receptor chain uses TRBV5-1 and TRBJ2-1, with no confident D gene call. This TCR was sampled from a woman under 40 in good health and CMV-seropositive. The encoded CDR3 is CASSLDPQQNNEQFF. The bases read TGCGCCAGCAGCTTGGATCCACAGCAGAACAATGAGCAGTTCTTC.